This TCR beta chain was identified during a study of cytomegalovirus exposure and HLA in healthy donors. The wider study: The 95 to 150 validation repertoires used the same platform as the 666 first-cohort repertoires, a later analysis reported.

Study findings and constraints: Rarity marked most TCR sequences, yet some public TCRs occurred in many donors. Researchers counted roughly 150 TCR beta chains as cytomegalovirus-associated.

Libraries were prepared by immunoSEQ multiplex PCR; TCRdb keeps only in-frame clonotypes and omits some of them. The data hold 250,000 to 350,000 clones, with roughly 90% observed a single time. J gave up 2 bases and V 4 bases, and 3 bases lay outside the gene matches. Germline values: CDR1 SGDLS, CDR2 YYNGEE. The CDR3 runs 15 residues. Details on this clone: Its antigen is unknown.

V and J are TRBV9 and TRBJ2-3, with 11 bases that match TRBD2. The sequence was obtained from a man aged 25 to 40 in good health and CMV-seronegative. Sequenced input: PBMCs. CDR3 in amino acids: CASSLAGGFTDTQYF. CDR3 bases: TGTGCCAGCAGCTTAGCGGGGGGGTTCACAGATACGCAGTATTTT. Together with reference TRBV9 and TRBJ2-3, the CDR3 gives the full variable domain: DSGVTQTPKHLITATGQRVTLRCSPRSGDLSVYWYQQSLDQGLQFLIQYYNGEERAKGNILERFSAQQFPDLHSELNLSSLELGDSALYFCASSLAGGFTDTQYFGPGTRLTVL.